This T cell receptor beta chain originates from a study of T cell responses to AZD1222 COVID-19 vaccine. Generated by immunoSEQ multiplex PCR, the TCRdb table keeps only in-frame clones and is missing some. The sample has roughly 150,000 clones; approximately 89% are singletons. Source: peripheral blood, taken on day 0 of MenACWY control vaccination. The origin of this receptor is an adult in good health.

CDR3 in amino acids: CASSLGGGGGQPQHF. For the CDR3, the DNA is TGTGCCAGCAGCTTAGGCGGCGGTGGGGGACAGCCCCAGCATTTT. This sequence joins TRBV7-2 and TRBJ1-5; D is possibly TRBD1 (5 bases). The germline V and J ends were trimmed by 1 base and 7 bases, with 14 bases remaining between them. Per the germline V gene, CDR1 is SGHTA and CDR2 is FQGNSA. CDR3 size: 15 residues.